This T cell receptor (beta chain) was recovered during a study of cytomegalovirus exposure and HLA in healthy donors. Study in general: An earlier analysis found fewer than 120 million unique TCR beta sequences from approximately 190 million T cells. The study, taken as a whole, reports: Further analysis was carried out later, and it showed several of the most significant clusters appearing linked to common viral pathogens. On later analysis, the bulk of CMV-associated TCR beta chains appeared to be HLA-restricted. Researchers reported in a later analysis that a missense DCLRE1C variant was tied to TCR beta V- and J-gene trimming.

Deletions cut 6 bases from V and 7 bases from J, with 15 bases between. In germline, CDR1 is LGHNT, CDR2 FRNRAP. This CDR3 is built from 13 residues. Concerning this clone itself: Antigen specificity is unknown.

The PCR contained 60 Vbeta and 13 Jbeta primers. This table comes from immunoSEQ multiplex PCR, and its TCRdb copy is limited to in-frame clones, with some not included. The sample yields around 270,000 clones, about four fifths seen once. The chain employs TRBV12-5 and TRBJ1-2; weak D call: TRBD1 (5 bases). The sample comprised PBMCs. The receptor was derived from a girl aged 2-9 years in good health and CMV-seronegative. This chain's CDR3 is CASGPQGRGGYTF. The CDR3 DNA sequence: TGTGCTAGTGGACCCCAGGGAAGAGGTGGCTACACCTTC.